What follows are 8 T cell receptor beta chains derived from one specimen sequenced in a study of control samples from healthy donors and cancer patients. Here immunoSEQ multiplex PCR was the method, and the copy in TCRdb shows in-frame clones only, minus some. The sample shows about 86,000 clones, about 93% of them seen only once. Sequences were obtained from blood. The receptors here all came from a woman aged 18-30 years in good health.

The V and J genes are TRBV5-1 and TRBJ2-5; 8 bases align to TRBD1. V lost 4 bases, J lost 4 bases, and 3 bases stayed unmatched. This CDR3 comprises 13 residues. Germline loops: CDR1 SGHRS, CDR2 YFSETQ. The CDR3 loop reads CASSAGQGETQYF. CDR3 in DNA: TGCGCCAGCAGCGCCGGACAGGGAGAGACCCAGTACTTC. Using reference TRBV5-1 and TRBJ2-5 for the parts outside the CDR3, the full variable domain is KAGVTQTPRYLIKTRGQQVTLSCSPISGHRSVSWYQQTPGQGLQFLFEYFSETQRNKGNFPGRFSGRQFSNSRSEMNVSTLELGDSALYLCASSAGQGETQYFGPGTRLLVL.

V usage is TRBV15 and J usage is TRBJ1-6; perhaps TRBD1 as D (5 bases). Germline CDR1 reads LNHNV; CDR2 reads YYDKDF (reference sequence). The ends were cut back, 0 bases at V and 6 bases at J, with 12 bases in the middle. CDR3 size: 16 residues. CDR3 coding DNA: TGTGCCACCAGCAGAGATCGGGGGTCTCTTAATTCACCCCTCCACTTT. Translated: CATSRDRGSLNSPLHF.

V is TRBV15 and J is TRBJ1-5; D is unclear. Trimming left V 1 base short and J 5 bases short, with 6 bases between. CDR1 is LNHNV and CDR2 is YYDKDF in the germline V gene (reference sequence). The CDR3 contains 13 residues. CDR3 DNA: TGTGCCACCAGCAGAGGGCCCGATCAGCCCCAGCATTTT. It yields the protein CATSRGPDQPQHF.

The CDR3 region has the DNA TGTGCCAGCAGCGCGGGGGGGGGCTCAAACATTCAGTACTTC. This codes for CASSAGGGSNIQYF. The chain couples TRBV6-5 to TRBJ2-4; TRBD2 aligns across 9 bases. From germline, CDR1 is MNHEY and CDR2 SVGAGI. The CDR3 contains 14 residues. The trim removed 6 bases at V and 6 bases at J, leaving 6 bases unmatched.

The gene calls are TRBV10-1 and TRBJ2-1, with D possibly being TRBD1 or TRBD2 (5 bases each). The V and J ends lost 4 bases and 2 bases respectively, with 15 bases between them. Germline V lookup: CDR1 WNHNN, CDR2 SYGVQD (reference sequence). CDR3 length: 16 residues. The CDR3 is CASSAGPTIAYNEQFF. CDR3 sequence (DNA): TGCGCCAGCAGTGCGGGACCCACTATCGCCTACAATGAGCAGTTCTTC.

The rearrangement joins TRBV7-4 to TRBJ1-5; D unclear. Germline V gene sequence: CDR1 SGHVT, CDR2 SQSDAQ. The CDR3 is 17 residues long. Trimming stripped 2 bases from V and 2 bases from J, with 16 bases between. Written as DNA, the CDR3 is TGTGCCAGCAGCTTACCTCCGGCAGGCCAGGGCAATCAGCCCCAGCATTTT. This encodes CASSLPPAGQGNQPQHF.

The rearrangement links TRBV3-1 (or the pseudogene TRBV3-2) to TRBJ2-3, with a weak D call TRBD1 (5 bases). V gave up 0 bases and J gave up 2 bases, with 21 bases separating them. This CDR3 region has 19 residues. Germline-derived CDR1 and CDR2 are LGHDT and YNNKEL (reference sequence). The CDR3 region has the DNA TGTGCCAGCAGCCAAGATACAAAGGGGCGGACAACCCACACAGATACGCAGTATTTT. This sequence encodes CASSQDTKGRTTHTDTQYF.

The V call is TRBV11-2, the J call TRBJ2-7, with D unclear. Per the germline V gene, CDR1 is SGHAT and CDR2 is FQNNGV. The V end was cut by 1 base, the J end by 7 bases, with 11 bases between. The CDR3 sequence is 13 residues long. This chain's CDR3 is CASSLAAVREQYF. The CDR3 nucleotides read TGTGCCAGCAGCTTAGCGGCAGTTCGGGAGCAGTACTTC.